This TCR beta chain was sequenced during a study of blood T cell repertoires in COVID-19. The wider study: The United States, Italy and Spain were the sources of the acute and convalescent COVID-19 samples. Sources were T cells, B-cell-depleted T cells, or PBMCs; the material itself was cDNA or gDNA.

Original handling: Estimates of nucleated cell counts were drawn from the amplification of reference gene primers. Data came from immunoSEQ multiplex PCR; TCRdb stores just in-frame clones and leaves some out. V and J calls and clone size are copied from that table; D and trimming were computed from the DNA. The sample has about 160,000 clones; roughly 93% are singletons. The clonotype comes from a woman between 50 and 59 years old with acute or convalescent COVID-19. What was sequenced was peripheral blood.

The CDR3 coding sequence is TGTGCCATCAGTGAGTTAAAAAACTATGGCTACACCTTC. Amino acid sequence: CAISELKNYGYTF. The chain is built from TRBV10-3 and TRBJ1-2; the D is unclear. V was trimmed by 1 base and J by 2 bases, leaving 5 bases between them. The germline CDR1 and CDR2 sequences are ENHRY and SYGVKD. CDR3 length: 13 residues.